This TCR beta chain was documented in a study of naive and memory T cell subsets. Study-level results: No ground truth validated the naive and memory repertoire findings.

Cells stained for CD3, CD4, CD8, CD45RA and CD27 were sorted into four subsets. Both TRBC1 and TRBC2 were covered by a beta constant-region primer of two equimolar oligonucleotides. Four rounds of PCR amplified the ligated cDNA using nested alpha and beta constant-region primers plus SP2. TCRdb reprocessed the UMI-ligation and nested PCR reads with MiXCR, giving one entry per CDR3 protein. The data show tens of thousands of distinct CDR3 sequences, approximately 10% seen once. The table lists this clonotype with a few counts. No antigen is known for it. This receptor was identified in a human donor in good health. The sample was naive CD8+ T cells from blood.

The CDR3 loop reads CSVEVRITPAETQYF. CDR3 nucleotide sequence: TGCAGCGTTGAAGTCCGGATTACCCCTGCGGAGACCCAGTACTTC. The genes are TRBV29-1 and TRBJ2-5; D is unresolved. There are 15 residues in the CDR3. Germline values: CDR1 SQVTM, CDR2 ANQGSEA. The V end was cut by 1 base, the J end by 5 bases, with 17 bases between.